The 11 T cell receptor beta chains below were found in one sample sequenced in a study of blood T cells in healthy people across ages. A J-beta primer mix and a sample-barcoded 5' primer were used in a second PCR of about 7 to 12 cycles. TCRdb reanalysed the 5' RACE reads using MiXCR and keeps one entry per CDR3 protein. Among more than 750,000 distinct CDR3 sequences listed, just under 30% were seen once. This sample was also put to use in a study of T cells of mothers and their children.

The sequencing sample was made of blood. These receptors all come from a woman aged 40 to 55 in good health.

This clonotype came up a few times. The chain has TRBV6-1 and TRBJ1-4; TRBD1 might be the D (6 bases). V shed 0 bases and J shed 5 bases, with 13 bases lying between them. CDR1 is MNHNS, CDR2 SASEGT, per germline. This CDR3 comprises 16 residues. In DNA form, the CDR3 reads TGTGCCAGCAGTGAAGCGCTGAACAGGGCGAATGAAAAACTGTTTTTT. Encoded protein: CASSEALNRANEKLFF.

Details on this clonotype: A clone one base away is much larger, so this may be a read error. This chain links TRBV28 with TRBJ1-4, with D possibly being TRBD1 (6 bases). V was clipped by 6 bases and J by 8 bases, with 16 bases between them. Per the germline V gene, CDR1 is MDHEN and CDR2 is SYDVKM. The CDR3 is made up of 14 amino acids. The CDR3 loop reads CASRSGGGGEKLFF. In nucleotides, the CDR3 is TGTGCCAGCAGGTCGGGCGGGGGCGGAGAAAAACTGTTTTTT.

This clonotype came up many times. V is TRBV27 and J is TRBJ2-7; D is possibly TRBD1 or TRBD2 (5 bases each). The CDR3 totals 15 residues. Trimming cost V 4 bases and J 2 bases, with 15 bases left between them. Germline loops: CDR1 MNHEY, CDR2 SMNVEV (reference sequence). The CDR3 nucleotides are TGTGCCAGCAGTTATACTGGGGGACGTACCTACGAGCAGTACTTC. This translates into CASSYTGGRTYEQYF.

This clonotype was seen a few times. The chain links TRBV3-1 to TRBJ2-2; 9 nucleotides agree with TRBD2. The CDR3 length is 15 residues. J gave up 5 bases and V 3 bases, and 4 bases lay outside the gene matches. Germline assignment: CDR1 LGHDT and CDR2 YNNKEL (reference sequence). CDR3 sequence: CASSHLAGRTGELFF. CDR3 in DNA: TGTGCCAGCAGCCACCTAGCGGGGAGAACCGGGGAGCTGTTTTTT.

This clonotype was counted between two and nine times. An end of the junction differs from the germline gene, which may be a read error. The CDR3 protein is CASSPWTGANYDYTF. CDR3 bases: TGTGCCAGCAGTCCGTGGACAGGGGCTAACTATGACTACACCTTC. The gene calls are TRBV27 and TRBJ1-2; 9 positions agree with TRBD1. Germline values: CDR1 MNHEY, CDR2 SMNVEV (reference sequence). The CDR3 has 15 residues.

The J gene is TRBJ2-3, the V gene TRBV25-1; D may be TRBD1 (6 bases). CDR3 length equals 17 residues. V gave up 3 bases and J gave up 2 bases, with 18 bases separating them. The V gene's germline CDR1 is MGHDK and CDR2 SYGVNS. The CDR3 DNA is TGTGCCAGCAGTGACCCATTGAAGGGGGAATCCACAGATACGCAGTATTTT. Amino acids: CASSDPLKGESTDTQYF.

This chain joins TRBV7-3 and TRBJ1-1; tentative D call: TRBD1 (5 bases). Germline assignment: CDR1 SGHTA and CDR2 FQGTGA. V was trimmed by 4 bases and J by 6 bases, leaving 15 bases between them. This CDR3 comprises 14 residues. CDR3 sequence: CASSSRLGGAEAFF. The CDR3 DNA is TGTGCCAGCAGCTCGAGGTTGGGGGGGGCTGAAGCTTTCTTT.

This clonotype occurred many times. The CDR3 region has the DNA TGTGCCAGCAGCTTAGGATTAGGCTACGAGCAGTACTTC. This codes for CASSLGLGYEQYF. The chain joins TRBV7-2 to TRBJ2-7, with no clear D. Germline-derived CDR1 and CDR2 are SGHTA and FQGNSA. The CDR3 sequence is 13 residues long. Trimming stripped 1 base from V and 3 bases from J, with 7 bases between. The complete variable domain, with remaining parts taken from reference TRBV7-2 and TRBJ2-7, reads GAGVSQSPSNKVTEKGKDVELRCDPISGHTALYWYRQSLGQGLEFLIYFQGNSAPDKSGLPSDRFSAERTGGSVSTLTIQRTQQEDSAVYLCASSLGLGYEQYFGPGTRLTVT.

There are many counts of this clonotype. The chain links TRBV4-3 to TRBJ2-1, with 11 bases that match TRBD1. J was trimmed by 9 bases and V by 1 base; bases with no gene match: 11. The CDR3 totals 17 residues. Germline V gives CDR1 LGHNA, CDR2 YSLEER. CDR3 amino acids: CASSQGRDRGRVSEQFF. CDR3 bases: TGCGCCAGCAGCCAAGGACGGGACAGGGGGAGGGTTAGTGAGCAGTTCTTC.

This clonotype was seen repeatedly, ten times or more. The chain has TRBV5-1 and TRBJ2-5, with 7 nucleotides matching TRBD1. The V and J ends lost 4 bases and 5 bases, in that order; junction bases with no gene match: 8. The germline V gene encodes CDR1 SGHRS and CDR2 YFSETQ. There are 14 residues in the CDR3. CDR3 amino acids: CASSPWTGRETQYF. For the CDR3, the DNA is TGCGCCAGCAGCCCATGGACAGGCAGGGAGACCCAGTACTTC. The full variable domain, rest sourced from reference TRBV5-1 and TRBJ2-5, is KAGVTQTPRYLIKTRGQQVTLSCSPISGHRSVSWYQQTPGQGLQFLFEYFSETQRNKGNFPGRFSGRQFSNSRSEMNVSTLELGDSALYLCASSPWTGRETQYFGPGTRLLVL.

The chain recombines TRBV5-1 with TRBJ1-2; 8 bases line up with TRBD1. The ends lost 7 bases at V and 4 bases at J; junction bases unmatched: 18. CDR1 is SGHRS, CDR2 YFSETQ, per germline. The CDR3 contains 17 residues. DNA of the CDR3: TGCGCCAGCCGGCCTGGGACAGGCGGACAGAGTTCCTATGGCTACACCTTC. It codes for CASRPGTGGQSSYGYTF.